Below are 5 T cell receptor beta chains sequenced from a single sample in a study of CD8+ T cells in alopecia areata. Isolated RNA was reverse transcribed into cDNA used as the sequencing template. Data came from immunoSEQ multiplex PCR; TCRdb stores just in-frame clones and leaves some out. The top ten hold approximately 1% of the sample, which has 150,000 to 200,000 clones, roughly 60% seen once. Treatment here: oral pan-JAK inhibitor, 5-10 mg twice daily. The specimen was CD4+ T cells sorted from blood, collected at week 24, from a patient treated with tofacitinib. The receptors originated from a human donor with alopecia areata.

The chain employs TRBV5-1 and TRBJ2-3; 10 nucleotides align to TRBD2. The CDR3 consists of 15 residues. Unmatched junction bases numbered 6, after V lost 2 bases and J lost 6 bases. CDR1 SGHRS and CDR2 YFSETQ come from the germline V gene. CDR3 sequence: CASSFTERGGDTQYF. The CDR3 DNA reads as TGCGCCAGCAGCTTTACCGAGCGGGGGGGCGATACGCAGTATTTT.

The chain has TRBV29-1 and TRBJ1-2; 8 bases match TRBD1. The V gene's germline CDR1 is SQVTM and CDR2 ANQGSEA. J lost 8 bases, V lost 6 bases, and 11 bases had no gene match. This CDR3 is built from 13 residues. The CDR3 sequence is CSVRQGRLEGYTF. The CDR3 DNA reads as TGCAGCGTACGACAGGGGCGATTAGAAGGCTACACCTTC.

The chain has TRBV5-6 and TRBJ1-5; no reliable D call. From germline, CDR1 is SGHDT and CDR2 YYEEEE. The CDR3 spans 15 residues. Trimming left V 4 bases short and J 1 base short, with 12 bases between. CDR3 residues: CASSHAGESNQPQHF. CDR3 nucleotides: TGTGCCAGCAGCCACGCAGGTGAGAGCAATCAGCCCCAGCATTTT.

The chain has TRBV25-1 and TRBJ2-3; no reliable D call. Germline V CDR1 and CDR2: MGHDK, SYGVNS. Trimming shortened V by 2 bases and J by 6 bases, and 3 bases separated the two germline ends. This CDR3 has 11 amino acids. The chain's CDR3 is CASSELDTQYF. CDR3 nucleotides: TGTGCCAGCAGTGAACTGGATACGCAGTATTTT. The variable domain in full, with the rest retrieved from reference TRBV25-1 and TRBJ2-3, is EADIYQTPRYLVIGTGKKITLECSQTMGHDKMYWYQQDPGMELHLIHYSYGVNSTEKGDLSSESTVSRIRTEHFPLTLESARPSHTSQYLCASSELDTQYFGPGTRLTVL.

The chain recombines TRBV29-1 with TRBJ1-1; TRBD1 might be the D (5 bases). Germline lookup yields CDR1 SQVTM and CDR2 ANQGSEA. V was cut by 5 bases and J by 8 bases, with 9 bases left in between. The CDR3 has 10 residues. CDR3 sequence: CSVYWTEAFF. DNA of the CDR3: TGCAGCGTTTATTGGACAGAAGCTTTCTTT.